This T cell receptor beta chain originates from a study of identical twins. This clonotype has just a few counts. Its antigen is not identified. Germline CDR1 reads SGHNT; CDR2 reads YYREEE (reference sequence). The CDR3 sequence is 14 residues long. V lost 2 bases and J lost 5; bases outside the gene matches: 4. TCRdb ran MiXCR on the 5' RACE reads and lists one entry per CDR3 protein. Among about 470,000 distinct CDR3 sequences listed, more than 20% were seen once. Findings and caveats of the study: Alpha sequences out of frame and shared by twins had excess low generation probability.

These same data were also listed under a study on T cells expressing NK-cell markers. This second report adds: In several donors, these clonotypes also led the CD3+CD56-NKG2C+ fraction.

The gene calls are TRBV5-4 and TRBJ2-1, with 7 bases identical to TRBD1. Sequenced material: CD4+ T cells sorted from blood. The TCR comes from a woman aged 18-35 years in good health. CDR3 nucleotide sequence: TGTGCCAGCAGCTTTTTAACAGGGGACAATGAGCAGTTCTTC. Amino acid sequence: CASSFLTGDNEQFF.